This is a list of T cell receptor beta chains from one sample in a study of T cell responses to AZD1222 COVID-19 vaccine. Some clones are missing from TCRdb's copy, which holds only in-frame ones; the method was immunoSEQ multiplex PCR. The table lists about 140,000 clones, over 75% of them singletons, with about 5.4% in the top ten. Sample: peripheral blood, taken 28 days after the second dose of the MenACWY control vaccine. Source of these receptors: an adult who received the MenACWY meningococcal vaccine as a control. CDR3s include the opening cysteine and the closing phenylalanine or tryptophan. A D gene is named only where the DNA matches it firmly. The size entry is marked missing in some rows and otherwise reads once, few, many or a size class.

j_gene	v_gene	abundance	d_gene	CDR3nt	CDR3aa
TRBJ2-6	TRBV2	-	TRBD1	TGTGCCAGCATTGTGGGGGGGACAGGGCCTGTAGGGGCCAACGTCCTGACTTTC	CASIVGGTGPVGANVLTF
TRBJ2-5	TRBV28	-	-	TGTGCCAGCAGTTCCCCAGGAGGACATTCAGAGACCCAGTACTTC	CASSSPGGHSETQYF
TRBJ2-7	TRBV9	-	TRBD2	TGTGCCAGCAGCGCGGGACTAGCGGGATCCAATTCCTACGAGCAGTACTTC	CASSAGLAGSNSYEQYF
TRBJ1-4	TRBV7-2	-	-	TGTGCCAGCAGCCCATTCCTGCCTGGGAAACTGTTTTTT	CASSPFLPGKLFF
TRBJ2-7	TRBV7-8	once	TRBD1	TGTGCCAGCAGCACCCGGGACAGCTCCTACGAGCAGTACTTC	CASSTRDSSYEQYF
TRBJ2-7	TRBV11-1	-	TRBD1	TGTGCCAGCAGCCCCTCCATTGGACAGGTTACCTACGAGCAGTACTTC	CASSPSIGQVTYEQYF
TRBJ1-1	TRBV28	-	-	TGTGCCAGCAGTTTAGGGACCGGGGGGTTCACTGAAGCTTTCTTT	CASSLGTGGFTEAFF
TRBJ1-4	TRBV6-6	-	-	TGTGCCAGCAGAGGGCCGGGACCGAGGCTGTTTTTT	CASRGPGPRLFF
TRBJ1-1	TRBV12-3/TRBV12-4	-	-	TGTGCCAGCAGGACACGGGGACTCTCTGAAGCTTTCTTT	CASRTRGLSEAFF
TRBJ1-2	TRBV25-1	-	TRBD1	TGTGCCAGCAGTGAAACAGGGGCGTGGGGCTACACCTTC	CASSETGAWGYTF
TRBJ1-2	TRBV12-5	-	-	TGTGCTAGTGGTTTGGAGGTGTATGGCTACACCTTC	CASGLEVYGYTF
TRBJ1-2	TRBV9	-	-	TGTGCCAGCAGCGTAGGGGTTGGCTACACCTTC	CASSVGVGYTF
TRBJ1-2	TRBV4-1	-	TRBD1	TGCGCCAGCAGCCAAGGATTTGACAGGGTCGATGGCTACACCTTC	CASSQGFDRVDGYTF
TRBJ1-5	TRBV4-3	once	-	TGCGCCAGCAGCCAAGATACCAGTCTTAGCAATCAGCCCCAGCATTTT	CASSQDTSLSNQPQHF
TRBJ1-1	TRBV18	-	TRBD1	TGTGCCAGCTCATCCTCCGGGACAGCAGAAGCTTTCTTT	CASSSSGTAEAFF